This is a list of T cell receptor beta chains from one sample in a study of blood T cell repertoires in COVID-19. Produced via immunoSEQ multiplex PCR; TCRdb's table is partial and in-frame only. Of about 380,000 clones in the sample, approximately 80% were seen once. Material: peripheral blood. The receptors originated from a human donor with acute or convalescent COVID-19. The donor label of this sample is uncertain. Both conserved end residues are part of each CDR3. D genes are given only for firm matches. Part of the rows lack a size; the others show once, few, many or a class for expanded clones.

d_call j_call clone_size v_call cdr3_nt cdr3_aa
TRBD2 TRBJ2-3 NA TRBV30 TGTGCCTGGAGTGTAACGGGACTAGGCACAGATACGCAGTATTTT CAWSVTGLGTDTQYF
NA TRBJ1-1 once TRBV27 TGTGCCAGCACCTTTGGACGCCAGGGACTCCGGTTTATGAACACTGAAGCTTTCTTT CASTFGRQGLRFMNTEAFF
TRBD1 TRBJ1-1 NA TRBV28 TGTGCCAGCAGGGGGACAGGGGGTAAAGGGACTGAAGCTTTCTTT CASRGTGGKGTEAFF
NA TRBJ1-1 NA TRBV18 TGTGCCAGCTCACCAGGGGGAGGCCGGAACACTGAAGCTTTCTTT CASSPGGGRNTEAFF
TRBD1 TRBJ1-1 NA TRBV6-5 TGTGCCAGCAGGGACAGGGGGGGAACTGAAGCTTTCTTT CASRDRGGTEAFF
NA TRBJ1-2 NA TRBV18 TGTGCCAGCTCACCACTGACCGACTTAAACAGGGCCGAGGACGAACCATACTATGGCTACACCTTC CASSPLTDLNRAEDEPYYGYTF
TRBD1 TRBJ1-6 once TRBV28 TGTGCCAGCAGTACCGAATCCGGGACAGGCTCCGTTTACCTCTATAATTCACCCCTCCACTTT CASSTESGTGSVYLYNSPLHF
NA TRBJ1-2 NA TRBV14 TGTGCCAGCAGCCCACAGGCCAGCTATGGCTACACCTTC CASSPQASYGYTF
TRBD2 TRBJ2-1 few TRBV18 TGTGCCAGCTCACCACAGGTGACAGCGGGAGGTAAGTACAATGAGCAGTTCTTC CASSPQVTAGGKYNEQFF
NA TRBJ1-1 NA TRBV6-5 TGTGCCAGCGGGCTCAGAAGGAACACTGAAGCTTTCTTT CASGLRRNTEAFF
NA TRBJ1-2 NA TRBV18 TGTGCCAGCTCTCCCTCCCCGGACATTAACTATGGCTACACCTTC CASSPSPDINYGYTF
NA TRBJ1-5 NA TRBV2 TGTGCCAGCAGTGAAGGCATCCGGTTTTTTTGGCCCCAGCATTTT CASSEGIRFFWPQHF
TRBD2 TRBJ2-3 NA TRBV7-9 TGTGCCAGCAGGCCCAGACTAGCGGGGAGCAATTCTAGCACAGATACGCAGTATTTT CASRPRLAGSNSSTDTQYF
TRBD1 TRBJ1-3 NA TRBV4-1 TGCGCCAGCAGCCAAAGCTCGGACAGGGTGCTTAACACCATATATTTT CASSQSSDRVLNTIYF
NA TRBJ2-1 NA TRBV30 TGTGCGGCTCTAGGACTAACAATGAGGCAGTTCTTC CAALGLTMRQFF
TRBD1 TRBJ2-7 NA TRBV18 TGTGCCAGCTCACCGGGACAGCGCTCCTACGAGCAGTACTTC CASSPGQRSYEQYF
NA TRBJ1-5 NA TRBV6-6 TGTGCCAGCAGGAAGCAGGGGAATAGCAATCAGCCCCAGCATTTT CASRKQGNSNQPQHF
TRBD2 TRBJ2-1 once TRBV6-2/TRBV6-3 TGTGCCAGCAGTTACATGGCGGGCGGGAGCAATGAGCAGTTCTTC CASSYMAGGSNEQFF
TRBD2 TRBJ2-1 NA TRBV6-2/TRBV6-3 TGTGCCAGCAGTTCCGGAACTAGCGGGGCCTACAATGAGCAGTTCTTC CASSSGTSGAYNEQFF
NA TRBJ1-5 NA TRBV18 TGTGCCAGCTCACGGACGGTAGAGGGAAATCAGCCCCAGCATTTT CASSRTVEGNQPQHF
NA TRBJ1-5 NA TRBV28 TGTGCCAGCAGCATTCAGGGTGGTAGCAATCAGCCCCAGCATTTT CASSIQGGSNQPQHF
TRBD2 TRBJ2-1 once TRBV2 TGTGCCAGCAGTAACCTAGCGGGGGGACTCAATGAGCAGTTCTTC CASSNLAGGLNEQFF
NA TRBJ2-3 NA TRBV24-1 TGTGCCACCAGTGACCCTCCTCGAGATACGCAGTATTTT CATSDPPRDTQYF
TRBD1 TRBJ1-1 NA TRBV19 TGTGCCAGTAGATTGGGACAGGTGAACACTGAAGCTTTCTTT CASRLGQVNTEAFF
TRBD2 TRBJ2-1 NA TRBV30 TGTGCCTGGAGTGTCGGACTAGCGGGAGGGAGGGGCAATGAGCAGTTCTTC CAWSVGLAGGRGNEQFF